Listed below are T cell receptor beta chains from one sample, sequenced in a study of somatic mutations in cytotoxic T cells in rheumatoid arthritis. Method: immunoSEQ multiplex PCR; TCRdb's copy keeps in-frame clones and lacks some. The profile covers about 11,000 clones, with 70% to 85% appearing a single time and roughly a tenth taken by the ten largest. Sample: CD8+ T cells sorted from blood. The receptors originated from a man aged 70-80 years in good health. Both conserved end residues are part of each CDR3.

J: TRBJ1-2; V: TRBV21-1; CDR3: CASSEKTRDRNYGYTF
J: TRBJ2-5; V: TRBV30; CDR3: CAWSVPERSSGEGTQYF
J: TRBJ2-1; V: TRBV6-1; CDR3: CASSETGGTIPEQFF
J: TRBJ2-1; V: TRBV9; CDR3: CASSLATSSYNEQFF
J: TRBJ1-6; V: TRBV27; CDR3: CASSFGQGNSPLHF
J: TRBJ2-7; V: TRBV7-9; CDR3: CASSLGYYEQYF
J: TRBJ2-5; V: TRBV4-3; CDR3: CASSQEGEGQPQETQYF
J: TRBJ2-7; V: TRBV7-9; CDR3: CASSPPGTNVYEQYF
J: TRBJ2-5; V: TRBV5-3; CDR3: CARSLTSGGRSQETQYF
J: TRBJ2-6; V: TRBV6-4; CDR3: CASSARGSGANVLTF
J: TRBJ2-3; V: TRBV9; CDR3: CASSPSTWSPTDTQYF
J: TRBJ1-6; V: TRBV4-1; CDR3: CASSQEKGYNSPLHF
J: TRBJ2-1; V: TRBV19; CDR3: CASSPVRGNEQFF
J: TRBJ2-1; V: TRBV4-1; CDR3: CASSQDSRSGAGYNEQFF
J: TRBJ2-2; V: TRBV28; CDR3: CASRSTLAGDYAGELFF
J: TRBJ2-2; V: TRBV7-9; CDR3: CASSLQGNTGELFF
J: TRBJ1-2; V: TRBV27; CDR3: CASSPTTGLYGYTF
J: TRBJ1-4; V: TRBV30; CDR3: CALDRGNEKLFF